The 15 T cell receptor beta chains given below trace back to one sample, sequenced in a study of shared clonotypes between healthy human individuals. Data came from immunoSEQ multiplex PCR; TCRdb stores just in-frame clones and leaves some out. Here the sample spans roughly 590,000 clones, around 95% being singletons. Terminally differentiated effector memory CD45RA+ cells were excluded from the naive CD8 cells, which were CD45RO-negative and positively selected for CCR7. Input material: naive CD8+ T cells sorted from blood. These TCRs come from a woman in her twenties or thirties in good health.

About this clone: Different DNA sequences within this sample yield the same CDR3. This sequence joins TRBV6-1 and TRBJ2-7; D remains unclear. Trimming pared 1 base from V and 0 bases from J, leaving 7 bases between. CDR1 is MNHNS and CDR2 is SASEGT in the germline V gene. The CDR3 is 14 residues long. The CDR3 DNA sequence: TGTGCCAGCAGTGAAGGCGGAAGCTCCTACGAGCAGTACTTC. Its translation: CASSEGGSSYEQYF.

This clone has only a few counts. The J gene is TRBJ2-1, the V gene TRBV27, with D perhaps TRBD1 or TRBD2 (6 bases each). Trimming took off 10 bases at V and 10 bases at J, with 20 bases between the two ends. The V gene's germline CDR1 is MNHEY and CDR2 SMNVEV (reference sequence). The CDR3 consists of 13 residues. CDR3 sequence reads: CATSLAGGTEQFF. The DNA for the CDR3 is TGTGCCACCTCCCTCGCTGGCGGGACAGAGCAGTTCTTC.

Comments on this clone: Other DNA sequences in this specimen translate into the identical CDR3. V is TRBV7-6 and J is TRBJ2-1, with D maybe TRBD2 (5 bases). The germline V gene encodes CDR1 SGHVS and CDR2 FNYEAQ. The germline V and J ends were trimmed by 0 bases and 4 bases, with 7 bases remaining between them. The CDR3 totals 14 residues. CDR3 sequence: CASSLAGAYNEQFF. CDR3 sequence (DNA): TGTGCCAGCAGCTTAGCGGGAGCGTACAATGAGCAGTTCTTC.

V and J are TRBV19 and TRBJ1-1; weak D call: TRBD1 (6 bases). The ends were cut back, 6 bases at V and 1 base at J, with 15 bases in the middle. The germline V gene has CDR1 LNHDA and CDR2 SQIVND (reference sequence). CDR3 length: 15 amino acids. DNA of the CDR3: TGTGCCAGTAGGGACTGGACAGATAAGAACACTGAAGCTTTCTTT. This translates into CASRDWTDKNTEAFF.

Worth noting for this clone: Other DNA sequences in this specimen translate into the identical CDR3. The V gene is TRBV27, the J gene TRBJ2-1; no definite D call. Per germline, CDR1 MNHEY and CDR2 SMNVEV (reference sequence). Trimming removed 3 bases from V and 3 bases from J, with 6 bases in between. The CDR3 runs 13 residues. This CDR3 is CASSFSDYNEQFF. For the CDR3, the DNA is TGTGCCAGCAGTTTCTCCGACTACAATGAGCAGTTCTTC.

This clone has a handful of counts. This sequence joins TRBV28 and TRBJ2-7, with 11 bases lining up with TRBD2. The CDR3 contains 14 residues. The V and J ends lost 5 bases and 6 bases, in that order; junction bases with no gene match: 6. Germline V gene lookup returns CDR1 MDHEN and CDR2 SYDVKM. CDR3 DNA sequence: TGTGCCAGCAGTGGAACCGGGACTAGCGGCGAGCAGTACTTC. Its protein product is CASSGTGTSGEQYF.

The J gene is TRBJ2-2, the V gene TRBV7-9; D not resolved. The CDR3 contains 13 residues. Trimming removed 8 bases at V and 5 bases at J, with 12 bases between. Per germline, CDR1 SEHNR and CDR2 FQNEAQ (reference sequence). CDR3 sequence reads: CASSSPPTGELFF. In nucleotides, the CDR3 is TGTGCCAGCTCTAGTCCCCCTACCGGGGAGCTGTTTTTT.

J is TRBJ2-7 and V is TRBV10-3, with 9 bases matching TRBD2. With 6 bases clipped from V and 5 bases from J, the junction kept 17 bases outside the gene matches. The V gene's germline CDR1 is ENHRY and CDR2 SYGVKD. The CDR3 consists of 17 residues. The CDR3 is CAISKDLAGVIRNEQYF. The CDR3 DNA reads as TGTGCCATCAGCAAAGATTTAGCGGGAGTAATCAGGAACGAGCAGTACTTC.

V and J are TRBV28 and TRBJ2-7; D may be TRBD2 (6 bases). This CDR3 region has 14 residues. The germline V gene has CDR1 MDHEN and CDR2 SYDVKM. V gave up 2 bases and J gave up 0 bases, with 8 bases separating them. The CDR3 coding sequence is TGTGCCAGCAGTTTAGGGGGGAGCTCCTACGAGCAGTACTTC. Translated, it gives CASSLGGSSYEQYF.

This clone is a singleton in its sample. This chain uses TRBV6-7 with TRBJ2-3; D is unclear. TRBV6-7 is an ORF for which the function is uncertain. The CDR3 length is 12 residues. Deletions cut 4 bases from V and 6 bases from J, with 8 bases between. This chain's CDR3 is CASSFPGDTQYF. The CDR3 nucleotides are TGTGCCAGCAGTTTCCCTGGGGATACGCAGTATTTT.

This clone was seen only a few times. The same CDR3 can be traced to other DNA sequences in this sample. The V and J genes are TRBV30 and TRBJ2-7; D may be TRBD2 (5 bases). The germline V gene encodes CDR1 GTSNPN and CDR2 SVGIG (reference sequence). Trimming cost V 2 bases and J 0 bases, with 8 bases left between them. This CDR3 region has 13 residues. The CDR3 sequence: CAWSSGTSYEQYF. In DNA form, the CDR3 reads TGTGCCTGGAGTAGCGGAACCTCCTACGAGCAGTACTTC.

The chain employs TRBV19 and TRBJ2-3; tentative D call: TRBD1 (5 bases). The V end was cut by 7 bases, the J end by 2 bases, with 13 bases between. CDR1 and CDR2 (germline): LNHDA, SQIVND (reference sequence). The CDR3 runs 14 residues. The CDR3 sequence is CASTNLGDTDTQYF. The CDR3 DNA sequence: TGTGCCAGTACCAACTTAGGGGACACAGATACGCAGTATTTT.

The chain joins TRBV27 to TRBJ1-1; the D is unclear. Germline-derived CDR1 and CDR2 are MNHEY and SMNVEV (reference sequence). Between the trimmed V and J ends, which lost 2 bases and 1 base, there was a span of 8 bases. This CDR3 region has 14 residues. CDR3 sequence (DNA): TGTGCCAGCAGTTTACGAGGAACGAACACTGAAGCTTTCTTT. It translates to CASSLRGTNTEAFF.

CDR3 coding DNA: TGTGCCAGCAGTCGCACCGGCTCTGGAAACACCATATATTTT. It codes for CASSRTGSGNTIYF. The rearrangement joins TRBV27 to TRBJ1-3; no firm D call. The germline V gene encodes CDR1 MNHEY and CDR2 SMNVEV (reference sequence). V lost 5 bases and J 0 bases, leaving 8 bases between the germline ends. The CDR3 totals 14 residues.

The rearrangement uses TRBV19 and TRBJ2-1; D is uncertain. The V gene's germline CDR1 is LNHDA and CDR2 SQIVND (reference sequence). CDR3 length: 13 residues. The V and J ends lost 6 bases and 6 bases respectively, with 12 bases between them. CDR3 loop: CASSSNPGNEQFF. The DNA of the CDR3 is TGTGCCAGTAGCTCGAATCCCGGCAATGAGCAGTTCTTC.